The sequence of this TCR beta chain was determined in a study of Graves' ophthalmopathy and Graves' hyperthyroidism. Study-level background: Peripheral blood sampling preceded any treatment and occurred at initial diagnosis.

Diagnoses were established from clinical symptoms, serum thyroxine, TRAb, thyroid ultrasound and orbital computed tomography. The study, taken as a whole, reports: A model built from 13 signatures distinguished ophthalmopathy from stable hyperthyroidism with around 91% sensitivity and about 77% specificity. The model predicted progression of ophthalmopathy with a sensitivity of about 70%, and its specificity was about 72%.

Details on this clonotype: Its antigen remains unknown.

The authors amplified TCR beta CDR3 regions from RNA transcripts. The workflow started with a first-round RT-PCR run with HTBI primers and then moved on to a second-round multiplex PCR. TCRdb processed the multiplex PCR reads anew with MiXCR; each CDR3 protein has one entry. The table has 200,000 to 250,000 distinct CDR3 sequences, 20% to 25% seen once. Trimming took 3 bases from V and 7 from J, leaving 7 bases between them. The CDR3 consists of 12 residues. The sample consisted of peripheral blood. The chain combines TRBV12-3 or TRBV12-4 with TRBJ1-5; the D is unclear. The sequence was collected from a woman aged 45-60 years with Graves' ophthalmopathy. The CDR3 DNA is TGTGCCAGCAGTTTTGGTGTCCAGCCCCAGCATTTT. It yields the protein CASSFGVQPQHF.